This T cell receptor (beta chain) is drawn from a study of CD8 T cells in Susac syndrome. When the RNA was reverse transcribed, random hexamers were used with an input of roughly 0.45 to 1 ug. The TCR beta CDR3 was amplified by immunoSEQ multiplex PCR across 54 Vbeta, 13 Jbeta. MiXCR was run by TCRdb on the immunoSEQ multiplex PCR reads, yielding one entry per CDR3 protein. The sample yields tens of thousands of distinct CDR3 sequences, approximately 96% seen once. CDR1 and CDR2 from the germline V gene are SEHNR and FQNEAQ (reference sequence). V was clipped by 4 bases and J by 7 bases; unmatched bases: 9. The CDR3 sequence is 16 residues long. The authors sequenced TCR beta from blood CD8+ and CD4+ T cells.

Sequencing used CD8+ T cells from PBMCs. The V and J genes are TRBV7-9 and TRBJ2-1; the match to TRBD2 covers 11 bases. The sequence came from a human donor with Susac syndrome. CDR3 residues: CASSSPPSGRWNEQFF. The CDR3 region has the DNA TGTGCCAGCAGCTCTCCCCCTAGCGGGAGGTGGAATGAGCAGTTCTTC.